This T cell receptor beta chain was sequenced during a study of persistence of HIV-infected CD4 T cells. An overlapping HIV-1 Gag peptide pool stimulated these cells at 0.75 to 1 ug/peptide/mL. Memory cells lacking CD40L and CD69 with high CD45RO were sorted. Turning to this clone: Its antigen remains unidentified.

The immunoSEQ assay was version 4, run in survey mode. Generated by immunoSEQ multiplex PCR, the TCRdb table keeps only in-frame clones and is missing some. The sample contains 35,000 to 45,000 clones, approximately 81% of which appear only once. The source was cultured CD4+ T cells from PBMCs, collected from a patient who received antiretroviral therapy. The TCR comes from an adult with HIV. The donor label of this sample is uncertain.

Here the CDR3 DNA reads TGTGCCAGCAGTTTGACGACAGGGGTCTATGGCTACACCTTC. It codes for CASSLTTGVYGYTF. The chain employs TRBV28 and TRBJ1-2; 8 bases align to TRBD1. The V gene's germline CDR1 is MDHEN and CDR2 SYDVKM. V gave up 3 bases and J gave up 4 bases; unmatched junction bases: 4. The CDR3 extends over 14 amino acids.